Below are 8 T cell receptor beta chains sequenced from a single sample in a study of blood T cell repertoires in COVID-19. Method: immunoSEQ multiplex PCR; TCRdb's copy keeps in-frame clones and lacks some. The sample lists roughly 69,000 clones, roughly 89% occurring once. The sequenced material came from peripheral blood. The source of these receptors is a man aged 50 to 60 with acute or convalescent COVID-19.

The chain joins TRBV18 to TRBJ1-2; 8 bases are shared with TRBD1. The CDR3 covers 15 residues. Per the germline V gene, CDR1 is KGHSH and CDR2 is LQKENI. Trimming removed 3 bases from V and 0 bases from J; junction bases left unmatched: 3. CDR3 bases: TGTGCCAGCTCACCGGGACAGGCAACTAACTATGGCTACACCTTC. It is translated as CASSPGQATNYGYTF.

The CDR3 loop is CSASVGGSTSGANVLTF. The CDR3, as DNA: TGCAGTGCGAGTGTGGGCGGGAGTACGTCTGGGGCCAACGTCCTGACTTTC. V is TRBV20-1 and J is TRBJ2-6, with 7 positions matching TRBD2. CDR1 is DFQATT and CDR2 is SNEGSKA in the germline V gene (reference sequence). CDR3 length: 17 residues. V lost 6 bases, J lost 1 base, and 12 bases stayed unmatched.

This chain connects TRBV18 to TRBJ1-5; maybe TRBD1 (5 bases). Looked up from germline, CDR1 is KGHSH and CDR2 is LQKENI. The length of the CDR3 is 16 residues. The ends were cut back, 0 bases at V and 2 bases at J, with 11 bases in the middle. CDR3 bases: TGTGCCAGCTCACCACCATGGGGAGGGGGCAATCAGCCCCAGCATTTT. Translation: CASSPPWGGGNQPQHF.

This clone was found once. V usage is TRBV9 and J usage is TRBJ2-7; 9 bases agree with TRBD2. CDR1 is SGDLS, CDR2 YYNGEE, per germline. This CDR3 region has 14 residues. V lost 2 bases to trimming and J lost 2 bases; unmatched junction nucleotides: 2. The CDR3: CASSVTSGPYEQYF. In nucleotides, the CDR3 is TGTGCCAGCAGCGTTACTAGCGGGCCCTACGAGCAGTACTTC.

The V gene is TRBV19, the J gene TRBJ2-5, with 9 nucleotides matching TRBD2. The CDR3 has 15 residues. Germline CDR1 reads LNHDA; CDR2 reads SQIVND (reference sequence). V dropped 7 bases and J dropped 1; count of bases not matched to a gene: 7. The CDR3 loop reads CASTSGAGPQETQYF. As DNA, the CDR3 is TGTGCCAGTACTAGCGGGGCGGGCCCCCAAGAGACCCAGTACTTC.

The rearrangement joins TRBV11-2 to TRBJ2-1, with 10 nucleotides matching TRBD2. V trimming: 5 bases; J trimming: 1 base; junction bases outside the gene matches: 5. This CDR3 contains 16 residues. Germline V gene lookup returns CDR1 SGHAT and CDR2 FQNNGV. CDR3: CASSPLAGPSYNEQFF. In nucleotides, the CDR3 is TGTGCCAGCAGCCCACTAGCGGGACCTTCCTACAATGAGCAGTTCTTC. Filled out from reference TRBV11-2 and TRBJ2-1, the complete variable domain reads EAGVAQSPRYKIIEKRQSVAFWCNPISGHATLYWYQQILGQGPKLLIQFQNNGVVDDSQLPKDRFSAERLKGVDSTLKIQPAKLEDSAVYLCASSPLAGPSYNEQFFGPGTRLTVL.

The rearrangement links TRBV27 to TRBJ2-1; TRBD2 matches 10 bases. The CDR3 is made up of 17 amino acids. In germline, CDR1 is MNHEY, CDR2 SMNVEV (reference sequence). The V gene end was trimmed by 1 base and the J gene end by 4 bases; junction bases not matched to a gene: 7. CDR3 residues: CASSLLLASGRYNEQFF. For the CDR3, the DNA is TGTGCCAGCAGTTTATTGTTGGCTAGCGGGAGATACAATGAGCAGTTCTTC.

The chain employs TRBV29-1 and TRBJ1-5; D is possibly TRBD1 (5 bases). The CDR3 is made up of 13 amino acids. The germline gives CDR1 SQVTM, CDR2 ANQGSEA. The ends were cut back, 5 bases at V and 0 bases at J, with 8 bases in the middle. In DNA form, the CDR3 reads TGCAGCGTTCGTACAGGTAGCAATCAGCCCCAGCATTTT. This gives the protein CSVRTGSNQPQHF. Combining the CDR3 with reference TRBV29-1 and TRBJ1-5 gives the whole variable domain SAVISQKPSRDICQRGTSLTIQCQVDSQVTMMFWYRQQPGQSLTLIATANQGSEATYESGFVIDKFPISRPNLTFSTLTVSNMSPEDSSIYLCSVRTGSNQPQHFGDGTRLSIL.